Listed below are T cell receptor beta chains from one sample, sequenced in a study of PD-L1 blockade in urothelial cancer. Produced via immunoSEQ multiplex PCR; TCRdb's table is partial and in-frame only. The sample records about 36,000 clones, roughly 38% being singletons. Here the sequenced sample was tumor tissue, taken before atezolizumab (anti-PD-L1) treatment. The receptors shown here come from a man aged 55 to 70 with urothelial cancer. Each CDR3 is given with its conserved first and last residue. A D gene is named only where the DNA matches it firmly. Some rows have no size entry. The others give once, few or many, or a class for an expanded clone.

V gene,J gene,D gene,clone size,CDR3 protein,CDR3 DNA
TRBV29-1,TRBJ2-5,.,.,CSARDSTGFGETQYF,TGCAGCGCTCGGGATTCCACAGGGTTCGGAGAGACCCAGTACTTC
TRBV29-1,TRBJ1-5,TRBD1,.,CSAGTENQPQHF,TGCAGCGCAGGGACAGAGAATCAGCCCCAGCATTTT
TRBV19,TRBJ1-2,.,.,CASSIGWPLHGYTF,TGTGCCAGTAGTATAGGGTGGCCTTTACATGGCTACACCTTC
TRBV28,TRBJ2-2,TRBD2,.,CASSQLAGTARGGELFF,TGTGCCAGCAGTCAACTAGCGGGGACGGCGAGGGGCGGGGAGCTGTTTTTT
TRBV4-1,TRBJ1-5,.,many,CASSQDQGVQPQHF,TGCGCCAGCAGCCAAGACCAGGGAGTTCAGCCCCAGCATTTT
TRBV19,TRBJ1-5,.,.,CASSTQGPYSNQPQHF,TGTGCCAGTAGTACCCAGGGGCCTTACAGCAATCAGCCCCAGCATTTT
TRBV23-1,TRBJ1-6,.,once,CASSPGTSRNSPLHF,TGCGCCAGCAGTCCCGGTACTTCTCGGAATTCACCCCTCCACTTT
TRBV5-1,TRBJ2-3,.,.,CASSLDLQTDTQYF,TGCGCCAGCAGCTTGGATCTCCAGACAGATACGCAGTATTTT
TRBV6-8,TRBJ1-5,TRBD1,many,CATCKAGGDQPQHF,TGTGCCACGTGTAAGGCAGGGGGGGACCAGCCCCAGCATTTT
TRBV28,TRBJ1-4,.,.,CASSSSGLTNEKLFF,TGTGCCAGCAGTTCATCGGGTCTAACTAATGAAAAACTGTTTTTT
TRBV5-1,TRBJ2-3,TRBD2,.,CASSLGTSGGTDTQYF,TGCGCCAGCAGCCTCGGGACTAGCGGGGGGACAGATACGCAGTATTTT
TRBV15,TRBJ2-6,TRBD2,.,CATTKRGGSGANVLTF,TGTGCCACAACTAAGAGGGGAGGGTCTGGGGCCAACGTCCTGACTTTC
TRBV7-1,TRBJ2-3,.,many,CASSLGGQDTQYF,TGTGCCAGCAGCTTAGGGGGGCAAGATACGCAGTATTTT
TRBV11-3,TRBJ2-3,TRBD2,.,CASSSLAGGPTDTQYF,TGTGCCAGCAGCTCACTAGCGGGGGGCCCCACAGATACGCAGTATTTT
TRBV5-1,TRBJ2-2,.,.,CASSFRTDTGELFF,TGCGCCAGCAGCTTTAGGACAGACACCGGGGAGCTGTTTTTT
TRBV6-1,TRBJ2-7,.,many,CASSEALNTYEQYF,TGTGCCAGCAGTGAAGCGCTGAATACCTACGAGCAGTACTTC
TRBV15,TRBJ2-5,.,.,CATSRDGTRREETQYF,TGTGCCACCAGCAGAGATGGGACCCGAAGGGAAGAGACCCAGTACTTC
TRBV19,TRBJ2-1,TRBD2,.,CASSPASGGHNEQFF,TGTGCCAGTAGTCCGGCGAGCGGGGGGCACAATGAGCAGTTCTTC
TRBV19,TRBJ2-7,TRBD2,.,CASSPRGEGEQYF,TGTGCCAGTAGTCCTAGAGGGGAGGGGGAGCAGTACTTC